Following are 9 T cell receptor beta chains from one sample sequenced in a study of CD8+ T cells in alopecia areata. Once RNA had been extracted, it was reverse transcribed into cDNA to act as the sequencing template. Some clones are missing from TCRdb's copy, which holds only in-frame ones; the method was immunoSEQ multiplex PCR. The sample yields 200,000 to 250,000 clones, 67% seen once. Sample: CD4+ T cells sorted from blood, taken at week 0. These receptor sequences come from a human donor with alopecia areata.

The chain couples TRBV4-3 to TRBJ2-6; tentatively, D is TRBD2 (7 bases). There are 19 residues in the CDR3. Germline V lookup: CDR1 LGHNA, CDR2 YSLEER. V lost 0 bases and J 1 base, leaving 16 bases between the germline ends. The chain's CDR3 is CASSQDDGGLGSGANVLTF. DNA of the CDR3: TGCGCCAGCAGCCAAGATGACGGGGGGCTTGGATCTGGGGCCAACGTCCTGACTTTC.

The chain links TRBV9 to TRBJ2-4; tentatively, D is TRBD1 (5 bases). Trimming pared 0 bases from V and 5 bases from J, leaving 9 bases between. The CDR3 is made up of 14 amino acids. CDR1 SGDLS and CDR2 YYNGEE come from the germline V gene. The CDR3 reads CASSVGGPQNIQYF. CDR3 DNA sequence: TGTGCCAGCAGCGTAGGGGGCCCCCAAAACATTCAGTACTTC.

As DNA, the CDR3 is TGCAGCGCCACACAGGGGGGTGGGCTCTATGGCTACACCTTC. Protein product: CSATQGGGLYGYTF. V and J are TRBV29-1 and TRBJ1-2; 8 bases are shared with TRBD1. This CDR3 is built from 14 residues. The J segment lost 4 bases and the V segment lost 7 bases, leaving 11 bases of the junction unmatched. The germline V gene has CDR1 SQVTM and CDR2 ANQGSEA.

The chain combines TRBV30 with TRBJ1-4; no firm D call. V was clipped by 1 base and J by 0 bases, with 9 bases between them. The CDR3 runs 15 residues. The germline V gene has CDR1 GTSNPN and CDR2 SVGIG (reference sequence). The DNA of the CDR3 is TGTGCCTGGAGTGCCCTGGGCGCAACTAATGAAAAACTGTTTTTT. Protein sequence: CAWSALGATNEKLFF. The full variable domain, in which reference TRBV30 and TRBJ1-4 provide the parts outside the CDR3, is SQTIHQWPATLVQPVGSPLSLECTVEGTSNPNLYWYRQAAGRGLQLLFYSVGIGQISSEVPQNLSASRPQDRQFILSSKKLLLSDSGFYLCAWSALGATNEKLFFGSGTQLSVL.

A word on this clone: This sample also contains other DNA sequences that code for the same CDR3. The genes are TRBV5-1 and TRBJ2-7; D possibly corresponds to TRBD2 (6 bases). Trimming took 0 bases from V and 1 from J, leaving 8 bases between them. Germline CDR1 SGHRS, CDR2 YFSETQ. The CDR3 length is 14 residues. The CDR3 DNA reads as TGCGCCAGCAGCTTGGCCGCGGGGTCCTACGAGCAGTACTTC. Translating it yields CASSLAAGSYEQYF.

V and J are TRBV25-1 and TRBJ2-4; 7 positions agree with TRBD1. The V gene's germline CDR1 is MGHDK and CDR2 SYGVNS. The length of the CDR3 is 15 residues. With V trimmed by 1 base and J by 3 bases, 3 bases remained unmatched. The CDR3, as DNA: TGTGCCAGCAGTGAATTTCGGGACAGCAAAAACATTCAGTACTTC. The encoded protein is CASSEFRDSKNIQYF. Variable domain in full (rest from reference TRBV25-1 and TRBJ2-4): EADIYQTPRYLVIGTGKKITLECSQTMGHDKMYWYQQDPGMELHLIHYSYGVNSTEKGDLSSESTVSRIRTEHFPLTLESARPSHTSQYLCASSEFRDSKNIQYFGAGTRLSVL.

CDR3 loop: CAWSGPQQPQHF. In nucleotides, the CDR3 is TGTGCCTGGAGTGGACCTCAACAGCCCCAGCATTTT. This chain links TRBV30 with TRBJ1-5; D gene unclear. Deletions cut 1 base from V and 7 bases from J, with 8 bases between. Germline values: CDR1 GTSNPN, CDR2 SVGIG (reference sequence). The CDR3 totals 12 residues.

This clone appeared a single time. The chain recombines TRBV27 with TRBJ1-1; D unclear. The CDR3 consists of 15 residues. Germline CDR1 and CDR2: MNHEY and SMNVEV (reference sequence). The V and J ends lost 6 bases and 4 bases respectively, with 18 bases between them. The CDR3 sequence is CASRILTVGGTEAFF. The DNA for the CDR3 is TGTGCCAGCAGAATCTTGACGGTCGGAGGCACTGAAGCTTTCTTT.

V usage is TRBV29-1 and J usage is TRBJ2-2; a possible D gene is TRBD1 (5 bases). The V end was cut by 6 bases, the J end by 2 bases, with 13 bases between. Germline V gene data show CDR1 as SQVTM and CDR2 as ANQGSEA. The length of the CDR3 is 14 residues. The CDR3 nucleotides read TGCAGCGTGGCCGAGACAGCTAACACCGGGGAGCTGTTTTTT. This translates into CSVAETANTGELFF.